This T cell receptor (beta chain) was sequenced during a study of cytomegalovirus exposure and HLA in healthy donors. Samples came from healthy bone marrow donors. Concerning this clone itself: The antigen remains unidentified.

The germline V gene encodes CDR1 SNHLY and CDR2 FYNNEI. Unmatched junction bases numbered 6, after V lost 7 bases and J lost 0 bases. The CDR3 totals 14 residues. The PCR was carried out with 60 Vbeta primers and 13 Jbeta primers. Some clones are missing from TCRdb's copy, which holds only in-frame ones; the method was immunoSEQ multiplex PCR. The table shows 90,000 to 120,000 clones, with over 65% occurring only once. Whole-study results and caveats: Sequencing had likely introduced a cluster of highly shared sequence variants as an artifact.

Sequenced input: PBMCs. The chain joins TRBV2 to TRBJ2-7; the match to TRBD1 covers 7 bases. The clonotype originates from a middle-aged woman in good health and CMV-seropositive. CDR3 in amino acids: CASTPGQISYEQYF. The CDR3 coding sequence is TGTGCCAGCACCCCGGGACAGATCTCCTACGAGCAGTACTTC.